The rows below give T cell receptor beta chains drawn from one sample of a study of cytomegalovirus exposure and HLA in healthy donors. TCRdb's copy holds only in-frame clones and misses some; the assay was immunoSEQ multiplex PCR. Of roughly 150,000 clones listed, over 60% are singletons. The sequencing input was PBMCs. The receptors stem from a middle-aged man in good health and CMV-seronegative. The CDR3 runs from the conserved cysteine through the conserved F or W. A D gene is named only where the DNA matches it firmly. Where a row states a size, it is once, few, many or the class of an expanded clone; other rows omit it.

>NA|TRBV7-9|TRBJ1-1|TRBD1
CASSSPTGTGNTEAFF
TGTGCCAGCAGCTCCCCTACCGGGACAGGGAACACTGAAGCTTTCTTT
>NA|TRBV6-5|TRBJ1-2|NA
CASSYSGLRGTYGYTF
TGTGCCAGCAGTTACTCTGGTCTCAGGGGCACCTATGGCTACACCTTC
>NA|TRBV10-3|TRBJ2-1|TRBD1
CATSGDRDNNEQFF
TGTGCCACCAGTGGGGACAGGGACAACAATGAGCAGTTCTTC
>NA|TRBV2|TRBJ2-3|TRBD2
CASSYSTSGGPDTQYF
TGTGCCAGCAGTTATTCGACTAGCGGGGGTCCAGATACGCAGTATTTT
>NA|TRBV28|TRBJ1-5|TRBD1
CASSLLQGKGNQPQHF
TGTGCCAGCAGTTTACTACAGGGGAAGGGCAATCAGCCCCAGCATTTT
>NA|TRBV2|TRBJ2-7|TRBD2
CASKPVAGVFFPHEQYF
TGTGCCAGCAAGCCCGTAGCGGGAGTCTTTTTTCCCCACGAGCAGTACTTC
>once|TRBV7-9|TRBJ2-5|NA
CASSPDRGTQYF
TGTGCCAGCAGCCCGGATAGAGGGACCCAGTACTTC
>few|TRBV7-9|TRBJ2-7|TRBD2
CASSLNTGLAGVRRYEQYF
TGTGCCAGCAGCTTAAATACGGGACTAGCGGGAGTTCGTAGATACGAGCAGTACTTC
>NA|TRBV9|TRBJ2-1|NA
CASSPRDTFFSYNEQFF
TGTGCCAGCAGCCCCCGGGACACCTTTTTTTCCTACAATGAGCAGTTCTTC
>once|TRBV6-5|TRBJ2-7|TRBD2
CASSSHPGRVVEQYF
TGTGCCAGCAGTTCCCATCCGGGGAGGGTAGTCGAGCAGTACTTC
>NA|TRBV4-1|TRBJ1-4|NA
CASSLLRYRGSNEKLFF
TGCGCCAGCAGCCTACTCCGTTACCGGGGAAGTAATGAAAAACTGTTTTTT
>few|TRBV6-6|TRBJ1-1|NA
CASSYSAEAFF
TGTGCCAGCAGTTATTCGGCTGAAGCTTTCTTT
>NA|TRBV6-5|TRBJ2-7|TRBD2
CASSIRSGSVYEQYF
TGTGCCAGCAGCATTCGTAGCGGGAGTGTCTACGAGCAGTACTTC
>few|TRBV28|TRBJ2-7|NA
CASSFLRGRWEQYF
TGTGCCAGCAGTTTTCTCCGGGGGAGGTGGGAGCAGTACTTC
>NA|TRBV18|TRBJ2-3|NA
CASSPNIASTGTDTQYF
TGTGCCAGCTCACCTAACATTGCGTCGACAGGCACAGATACGCAGTATTTT
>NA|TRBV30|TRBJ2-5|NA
CAWSVLTRFQETQYF
TGTGCCTGGAGTGTACTAACTAGATTCCAAGAGACCCAGTACTTC
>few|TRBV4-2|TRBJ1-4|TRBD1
CASSQDGTANEKLFF
TGTGCCAGCAGCCAAGATGGGACAGCTAATGAAAAACTGTTTTTT
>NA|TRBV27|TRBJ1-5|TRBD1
CASGTGGFQPQNF
TGTGCCAGCGGAACAGGGGGTTTCCAGCCCCAGAATTTT
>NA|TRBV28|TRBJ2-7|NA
CASSSPRTRPDEQYF
TGTGCCAGCAGTTCCCCACGGACTCGCCCGGACGAGCAGTACTTC
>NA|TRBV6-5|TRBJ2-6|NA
CASSYGQHRGANVLTF
TGTGCCAGCAGTTACGGACAGCACCGTGGGGCCAACGTCCTGACTTTC
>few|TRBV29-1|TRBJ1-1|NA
CSARGNMNTEAFF
TGCAGCGCCCGGGGGAACATGAACACTGAAGCTTTCTTT
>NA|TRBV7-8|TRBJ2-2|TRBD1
CASSFPGQGSPVGELFF
TGTGCCAGCAGCTTCCCGGGACAGGGCTCTCCGGTCGGGGAGCTGTTTTTT
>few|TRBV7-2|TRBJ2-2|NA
CASSLVGGWNTGELFF
TGTGCCAGCAGCTTAGTTGGGGGCTGGAACACCGGGGAGCTGTTTTTT
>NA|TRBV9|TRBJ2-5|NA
CASSVGAGGGETQYF
TGTGCCAGCAGCGTAGGGGCAGGGGGAGGAGAGACCCAGTACTTC
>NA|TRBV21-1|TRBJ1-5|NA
CASREGGGVGNQPQHF
TGTGCCAGCAGGGAGGGCGGGGGAGTGGGCAATCAGCCCCAGCATTTT
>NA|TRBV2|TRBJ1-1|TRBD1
CASRPGTGGETEAFF
TGTGCCAGTCGTCCCGGGACAGGGGGAGAAACTGAAGCTTTCTTT
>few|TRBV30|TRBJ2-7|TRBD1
CAWSKDRVFYEQYF
TGTGCCTGGAGTAAGGACAGGGTGTTCTACGAGCAGTACTTC
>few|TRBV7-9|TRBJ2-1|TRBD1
CASSLGTGGDEQFF
TGTGCCAGCAGCTTAGGGACAGGGGGGGATGAGCAGTTCTTC
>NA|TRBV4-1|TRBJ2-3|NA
CASSRSEHTDTQYF
TGCGCCAGCAGCCGTAGCGAGCACACAGATACGCAGTATTTT
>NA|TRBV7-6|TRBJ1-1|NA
CASSLALPGQTMNTEAFF
TGTGCCAGCAGCTTAGCGTTGCCGGGACAAACAATGAACACTGAAGCTTTCTTT
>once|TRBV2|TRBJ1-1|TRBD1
CASSPSRQGNTEAFF
TGTGCCAGCAGCCCCAGTAGACAGGGGAACACTGAAGCTTTCTTT
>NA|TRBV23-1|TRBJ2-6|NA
CASSQSPGHRVGTSEANVLTF
TGCGCCAGCAGTCAATCGCCAGGACATAGAGTAGGAACCTCTGAGGCCAACGTCCTGACTTTC
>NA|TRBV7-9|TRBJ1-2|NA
CASSLAPVFYGYTF
TGTGCCAGCAGCTTAGCGCCGGTTTTCTATGGCTACACCTTC
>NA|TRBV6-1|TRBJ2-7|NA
CASSGRRLARESSYEQYF
TGTGCCAGCAGTGGGCGGAGGCTAGCTAGGGAGAGCTCCTACGAGCAGTACTTC
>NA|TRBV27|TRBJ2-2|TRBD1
CASSIRTGTDGELFF
TGTGCCAGCAGTATCCGGACAGGGACGGACGGGGAGCTGTTTTTT